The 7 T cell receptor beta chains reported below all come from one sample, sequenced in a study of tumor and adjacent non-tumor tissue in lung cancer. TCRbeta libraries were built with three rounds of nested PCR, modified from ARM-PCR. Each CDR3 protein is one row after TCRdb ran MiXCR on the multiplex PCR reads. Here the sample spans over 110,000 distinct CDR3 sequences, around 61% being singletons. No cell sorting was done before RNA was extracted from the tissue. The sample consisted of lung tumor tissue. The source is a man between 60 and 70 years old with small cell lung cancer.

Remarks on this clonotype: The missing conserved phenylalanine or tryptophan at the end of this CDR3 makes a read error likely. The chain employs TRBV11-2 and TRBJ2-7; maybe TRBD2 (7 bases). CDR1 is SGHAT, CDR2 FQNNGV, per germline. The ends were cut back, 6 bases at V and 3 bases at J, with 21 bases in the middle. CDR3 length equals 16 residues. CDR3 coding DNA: TGTGCCAGCAGTTTATCTGCAGGCGGGGGCTTCTACGAGCAGTACTAC. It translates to CASSLSAGGGFYEQYY.

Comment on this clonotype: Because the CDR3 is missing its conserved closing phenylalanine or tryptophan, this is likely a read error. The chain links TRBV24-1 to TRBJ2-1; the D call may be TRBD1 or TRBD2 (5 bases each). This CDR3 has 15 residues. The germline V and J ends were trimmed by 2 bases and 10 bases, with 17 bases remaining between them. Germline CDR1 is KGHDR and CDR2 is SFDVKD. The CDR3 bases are TGTGCCACCAGTGATTATGGGCCGAGGGGAAAGGAGCAGTTCTTA. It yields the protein CATSDYGPRGKEQFL.

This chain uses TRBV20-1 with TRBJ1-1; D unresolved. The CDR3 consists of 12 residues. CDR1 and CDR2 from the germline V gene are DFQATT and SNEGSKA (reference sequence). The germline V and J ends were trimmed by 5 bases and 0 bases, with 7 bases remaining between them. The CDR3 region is CSAQHVNTEAFF. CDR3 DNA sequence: TGCAGTGCTCAACACGTGAACACTGAAGCTTTCTTT.

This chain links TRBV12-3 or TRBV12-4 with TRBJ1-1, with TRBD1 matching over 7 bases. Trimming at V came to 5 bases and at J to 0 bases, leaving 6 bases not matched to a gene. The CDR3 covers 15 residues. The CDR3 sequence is CASSPPTGMNTEAFF. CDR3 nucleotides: TGTGCCAGCAGTCCCCCGACAGGGATGAACACTGAAGCTTTCTTT.

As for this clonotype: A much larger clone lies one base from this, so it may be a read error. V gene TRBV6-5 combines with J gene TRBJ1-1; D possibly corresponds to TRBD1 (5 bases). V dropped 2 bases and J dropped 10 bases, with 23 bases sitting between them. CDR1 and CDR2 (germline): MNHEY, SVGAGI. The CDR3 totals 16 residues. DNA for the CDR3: TGTGCCAGCAGTTACGAGGGCAGGGTGAGAAGAGTAGGAGCTTTCTTT. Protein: CASSYEGRVRRVGAFF.

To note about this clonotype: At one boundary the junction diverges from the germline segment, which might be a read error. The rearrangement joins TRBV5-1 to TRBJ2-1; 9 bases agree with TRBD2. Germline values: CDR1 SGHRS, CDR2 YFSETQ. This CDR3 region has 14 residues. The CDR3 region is CARSLGLAWNEQFF. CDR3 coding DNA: TGCGCCAGAAGCTTGGGACTAGCATGGAATGAGCAGTTCTTC.

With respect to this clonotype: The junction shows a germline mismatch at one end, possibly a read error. The CDR3 loop reads CASSPTGSNYDYTF. In DNA form, the CDR3 reads TGTGCCAGCAGTCCGACAGGCTCCAACTATGACTACACCTTC. The chain joins TRBV12-3 or TRBV12-4 to TRBJ1-2, with D possibly being TRBD1 (6 bases). This CDR3 contains 14 residues.